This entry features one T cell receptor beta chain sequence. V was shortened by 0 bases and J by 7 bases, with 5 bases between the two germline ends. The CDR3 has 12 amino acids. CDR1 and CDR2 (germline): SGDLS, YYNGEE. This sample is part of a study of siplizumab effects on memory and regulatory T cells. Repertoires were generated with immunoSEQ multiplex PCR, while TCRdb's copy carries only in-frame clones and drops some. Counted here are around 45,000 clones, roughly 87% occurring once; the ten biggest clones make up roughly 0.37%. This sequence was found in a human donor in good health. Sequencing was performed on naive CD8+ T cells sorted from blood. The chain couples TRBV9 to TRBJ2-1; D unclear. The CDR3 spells CASSVVANEQFF. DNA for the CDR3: TGTGCCAGCAGCGTAGTCGCGAATGAGCAGTTCTTC.